The subject of this entry is one T cell receptor (beta chain). Its antigen remains unknown. Prior autoimmune disease or systemic immunosuppression barred patients. Peripheral blood came from all dose cohorts at three timepoints. The CDR3 consists of 13 residues. The V gene's germline CDR1 is MGHDK and CDR2 SYGVNS. V was clipped by 3 bases and J by 10 bases, with 15 bases between them. This specimen belongs to a study of OX40 agonist ivuxolimab in advanced cancers. Study-wide background: The eligibility criteria allowed prior anti-PD-1, anti-PD-L1 or anti-CTLA-4 therapy, and about 40% had some.

The study, taken as a whole, reports: Compared with CD4+, CD8+ T cells on average had more expanded clones.

The assay was immunoSEQ multiplex PCR, and TCRdb's table has in-frame clones only and misses some. The sample lists some 58,000 clones; 85% were seen once. V and J are TRBV25-1 and TRBJ1-1; D might be TRBD1 (5 bases). This sample comprised CD4+ or CD8+ T cells sorted from blood, obtained in a trial of the OX40 agonist ivuxolimab. This receptor was identified in an adult with an advanced solid tumor such as melanoma, head and neck, liver or kidney cancer. The CDR3 DNA sequence: TGTGCCAGCAGTGACGAAGTGGCAGGGTTAGCTTTCTTT. Amino acids: CASSDEVAGLAFF.